A selection of T cell receptor beta chains follows, all from one sample in a study of PD-1 blockade in classical Hodgkin lymphoma. Sequencing was performed with immunoSEQ multiplex PCR; in TCRdb, only in-frame clones are kept and a portion is missing. The sample lists 89,000 or so clones, around 90% occurring once. Specimen: peripheral blood mononuclear cells (PBMCs), collected before the second cycle of nivolumab. These receptors were obtained from a human donor with classical Hodgkin lymphoma. CDR3s include the opening cysteine and the closing phenylalanine or tryptophan. D genes are given only for firm matches. A row's size may be missing; if present it is once, few, many or a size class.

v_call: TRBV11-2; clone_size: -; j_call: TRBJ1-2; cdr3_length: 13; d_call: TRBD1; cdr3_nt: TGTGCCAGCAGCCAGGGGGTAGGCTATGGCTACACCTTC; cdr3_aa: CASSQGVGYGYTF
v_call: TRBV7-2; clone_size: -; j_call: TRBJ1-1; cdr3_length: 11; d_call: -; cdr3_nt: TGTGCCAGCAGCCCCCGAACTGAAGCTTTCTTT; cdr3_aa: CASSPRTEAFF
v_call: TRBV27; clone_size: -; j_call: TRBJ2-1; cdr3_length: 14; d_call: TRBD2; cdr3_nt: TGTGCCAGCAGAACGCTGGGACTAGTCGGTGAGCAGTTCTTC; cdr3_aa: CASRTLGLVGEQFF
v_call: TRBV9; clone_size: few; j_call: TRBJ2-1; cdr3_length: 14; d_call: -; cdr3_nt: TGTGCCAGCAGCGTAGGCAGGGGTCACAATGAGCAGTTCTTC; cdr3_aa: CASSVGRGHNEQFF
v_call: TRBV2; clone_size: once; j_call: TRBJ1-1; cdr3_length: 16; d_call: -; cdr3_nt: TGTGCCAGCACTACATCACCCCCCCGGCAGGGTGCTGAAGCTTTCTTT; cdr3_aa: CASTTSPPRQGAEAFF
v_call: TRBV7-9; clone_size: -; j_call: TRBJ2-1; cdr3_length: 15; d_call: -; cdr3_nt: TGTGCCAGCAGCTTAGTCCAGGAACCAGGGGATGAGCAGTTCTTC; cdr3_aa: CASSLVQEPGDEQFF
v_call: TRBV2; clone_size: -; j_call: TRBJ1-5; cdr3_length: 13; d_call: -; cdr3_nt: TGTGCCAGCAGGGACCAGGGAATTCAGCCCCAGCATTTT; cdr3_aa: CASRDQGIQPQHF
v_call: TRBV29-1; clone_size: once; j_call: TRBJ2-3; cdr3_length: 13; d_call: -; cdr3_nt: TGCAGCGCCCCATCAGGGAGCACAGATACGCAGTATTTT; cdr3_aa: CSAPSGSTDTQYF
v_call: TRBV29-1; clone_size: -; j_call: TRBJ2-5; cdr3_length: 13; d_call: -; cdr3_nt: TGCAGCGTATCTCAAAGTTGGGGAGAGACCCAGTACTTC; cdr3_aa: CSVSQSWGETQYF
v_call: TRBV12-5; clone_size: -; j_call: TRBJ2-1; cdr3_length: 15; d_call: TRBD1; cdr3_nt: TGTGCTAGTGGTTTGCATCAGGGGGCGCCCTATGAGCAGTTCTTC; cdr3_aa: CASGLHQGAPYEQFF
v_call: TRBV6-6; clone_size: -; j_call: TRBJ1-2; cdr3_length: 14; d_call: -; cdr3_nt: TGTGCCAGCATTATGGCAGGGGATAACTATGGCTACACCTTC; cdr3_aa: CASIMAGDNYGYTF
v_call: TRBV25-1; clone_size: -; j_call: TRBJ1-1; cdr3_length: 15; d_call: -; cdr3_nt: TGTGCCAGCAGTCCGAGAGTCGGATGGGGCACTGAAGCTTTCTTT; cdr3_aa: CASSPRVGWGTEAFF
v_call: TRBV11-3; clone_size: -; j_call: TRBJ2-7; cdr3_length: 14; d_call: -; cdr3_nt: TGTGCCAGCGCTATGGGGCCCAGGACTTACGAGCAGTACTTC; cdr3_aa: CASAMGPRTYEQYF
v_call: TRBV28; clone_size: -; j_call: TRBJ2-1; cdr3_length: 15; d_call: TRBD2; cdr3_nt: TGTGCCAGCACAATGATCGGACTAGCCGGGGGTGAGCAGTTCTTC; cdr3_aa: CASTMIGLAGGEQFF
v_call: TRBV4-1; clone_size: -; j_call: TRBJ2-1; cdr3_length: 16; d_call: TRBD2; cdr3_nt: TGCGCCAGCAGCCAAGTTTCTAGCGGGGGACTCAATGAGCAGTTCTTC; cdr3_aa: CASSQVSSGGLNEQFF
v_call: TRBV5-1; clone_size: -; j_call: TRBJ1-1; cdr3_length: 16; d_call: -; cdr3_nt: TGCGCCAGCAGCTGGAAGGCCAACGGGGAGAACACTGAAGCTTTCTTT; cdr3_aa: CASSWKANGENTEAFF
v_call: TRBV15; clone_size: -; j_call: TRBJ2-3; cdr3_length: 17; d_call: -; cdr3_nt: TGTGCCACCAGCAGAGGCCTAATCCAGCGGAGTAGGGATACGCAGTATTTT; cdr3_aa: CATSRGLIQRSRDTQYF
v_call: TRBV30; clone_size: -; j_call: TRBJ2-6; cdr3_length: 15; d_call: TRBD1; cdr3_nt: TGTGCCTGGAGCAGGACAGGGACTGGGGCCAACGTCCTGACTTTC; cdr3_aa: CAWSRTGTGANVLTF
v_call: TRBV19; clone_size: -; j_call: TRBJ1-4; cdr3_length: 13; d_call: -; cdr3_nt: TGTGCCAGTAGTATAAGAACTAATGAAAAACTGTTTTTT; cdr3_aa: CASSIRTNEKLFF
v_call: TRBV15; clone_size: -; j_call: TRBJ2-1; cdr3_length: 15; d_call: -; cdr3_nt: TGTGCCACCAGCAGGGGATTGGAGGTGAAGAATGAGCAGTTCTTC; cdr3_aa: CATSRGLEVKNEQFF
v_call: TRBV6-5; clone_size: -; j_call: TRBJ1-2; cdr3_length: 15; d_call: -; cdr3_nt: TGTGCCAGCAGTTCCCCAGGGGTTATGGGCTATGGCTACACCTTC; cdr3_aa: CASSSPGVMGYGYTF
v_call: TRBV11-2; clone_size: -; j_call: TRBJ2-1; cdr3_length: 16; d_call: TRBD2; cdr3_nt: TGTGCCAGCAGCTTAGATCGCGGGAGCTCCTACAATGAGCAGTTCTTC; cdr3_aa: CASSLDRGSSYNEQFF
v_call: TRBV4-1; clone_size: many; j_call: TRBJ2-4; cdr3_length: 19; d_call: -; cdr3_nt: TGCGCCAGCAGCCAAGATAGGAATTCCCTATATAGAGCCAAAAACATTCAGTACTTC; cdr3_aa: CASSQDRNSLYRAKNIQYF
v_call: TRBV27; clone_size: -; j_call: TRBJ2-3; cdr3_length: 16; d_call: TRBD1; cdr3_nt: TGTGCCAGCAGTCCGCGGACAGGCAGAAGCACAGATACGCAGTATTTT; cdr3_aa: CASSPRTGRSTDTQYF
v_call: TRBV18; clone_size: -; j_call: TRBJ2-5; cdr3_length: 13; d_call: TRBD1; cdr3_nt: TGTGCCAGCTCAGGGACAGGCAGAGAGACCCAGTACTTC; cdr3_aa: CASSGTGRETQYF
v_call: TRBV28; clone_size: -; j_call: TRBJ1-2; cdr3_length: 14; d_call: TRBD1; cdr3_nt: TGTGCCAGCAGGGGGACAGGGCCTAACTATGGCTACACCTTC; cdr3_aa: CASRGTGPNYGYTF
v_call: TRBV21-1; clone_size: -; j_call: TRBJ2-6; cdr3_length: 18; d_call: -; cdr3_nt: TGTGCCAGCAGGGATGGGGGGGCGGGGGCGGTCGGGGCCAACGTCCTGACTTTC; cdr3_aa: CASRDGGAGAVGANVLTF
v_call: TRBV10-3; clone_size: -; j_call: TRBJ1-2; cdr3_length: 16; d_call: TRBD1; cdr3_nt: TGTGCCATCAGTGAGGGGGGGAACAGGGGAGACTATGGCTACACCTTC; cdr3_aa: CAISEGGNRGDYGYTF
v_call: TRBV7-9; clone_size: -; j_call: TRBJ2-1; cdr3_length: 17; d_call: -; cdr3_nt: TGTGCCAGCCCATCGCTCCCCCCTTTTGATTCCTACAATGAGCAGTTCTTC; cdr3_aa: CASPSLPPFDSYNEQFF
v_call: TRBV9; clone_size: -; j_call: TRBJ2-7; cdr3_length: 16; d_call: TRBD1; cdr3_nt: TGTGCCAGCAGTCCTTGGGACAGGGCTTCACCTTACGAGCAGTACTTC; cdr3_aa: CASSPWDRASPYEQYF
v_call: TRBV7-3; clone_size: once; j_call: TRBJ2-1; cdr3_length: 17; d_call: TRBD2; cdr3_nt: TGTGCCAGCAGCCTAGTCCAAGCGGGAGGCTCCTACAATGAGCAGTTCTTC; cdr3_aa: CASSLVQAGGSYNEQFF
v_call: TRBV5-6; clone_size: -; j_call: TRBJ1-3; cdr3_length: 17; d_call: -; cdr3_nt: TGTGCCAGCAGCTTGTATGGCAGGGGTGCTTCTGGAAACACCATATATTTT; cdr3_aa: CASSLYGRGASGNTIYF
v_call: TRBV15; clone_size: -; j_call: TRBJ2-7; cdr3_length: 15; d_call: -; cdr3_nt: TGTGCCACCAGCAGAGATACCGGGACGGGGGGCGGGCAGTACTTC; cdr3_aa: CATSRDTGTGGGQYF
v_call: TRBV28; clone_size: -; j_call: TRBJ1-4; cdr3_length: 13; d_call: -; cdr3_nt: TGTGCCAGTCGAGGTCCGACTAATGAAAAACTGTTTTTT; cdr3_aa: CASRGPTNEKLFF
v_call: TRBV10-1; clone_size: -; j_call: TRBJ2-5; cdr3_length: 16; d_call: TRBD2; cdr3_nt: TGCGCCAGCAGCTCCGGGACTAGCGGGGGGCAAGAGACCCAGTACTTC; cdr3_aa: CASSSGTSGGQETQYF
v_call: TRBV6-1; clone_size: -; j_call: TRBJ2-2; cdr3_length: 15; d_call: -; cdr3_nt: TGTGCCAGCAGTCCCTCCTCGGCGAACACCGGGGAGCTGTTTTTT; cdr3_aa: CASSPSSANTGELFF
v_call: TRBV30; clone_size: -; j_call: TRBJ2-7; cdr3_length: 12; d_call: -; cdr3_nt: TGTGCCTGGACTGGGGGTACGTACGAGCAGTACTTC; cdr3_aa: CAWTGGTYEQYF
v_call: TRBV7-6; clone_size: -; j_call: TRBJ2-7; cdr3_length: 14; d_call: -; cdr3_nt: TGTGCCAGCAGCTTAGTTGCAAGTTCCAACGAGCAGTACTTC; cdr3_aa: CASSLVASSNEQYF
v_call: TRBV9; clone_size: -; j_call: TRBJ2-3; cdr3_length: 12; d_call: -; cdr3_nt: TGTGCCAGCAGCGATAGCACAGATACGCAGTATTTT; cdr3_aa: CASSDSTDTQYF
v_call: TRBV29-1; clone_size: few; j_call: TRBJ1-2; cdr3_length: 14; d_call: TRBD1; cdr3_nt: TGCAGCGTTGAAGCCACAGGGGGGAACTATGGCTACACCTTC; cdr3_aa: CSVEATGGNYGYTF
v_call: TRBV6-6; clone_size: -; j_call: TRBJ2-1; cdr3_length: 12; d_call: -; cdr3_nt: TGTGCCAGCAGTTCTAGGTACAATGAGCAGTTCTTC; cdr3_aa: CASSSRYNEQFF
v_call: TRBV27; clone_size: once; j_call: TRBJ1-5; cdr3_length: 14; d_call: -; cdr3_nt: TGTGCCAGCAGTTTAAGACAGGGCAATCAGCCCCAGCATTTT; cdr3_aa: CASSLRQGNQPQHF
v_call: TRBV28; clone_size: -; j_call: TRBJ1-1; cdr3_length: 17; d_call: -; cdr3_nt: TGTGCCAGCAGTTTGAATATGGGGTTTGTGCAGGACACTGAAGCTTTCTTT; cdr3_aa: CASSLNMGFVQDTEAFF
v_call: TRBV5-6; clone_size: -; j_call: TRBJ2-5; cdr3_length: 14; d_call: -; cdr3_nt: TGTGCCAGCAGGCAGGGGAATCTGCAAGAGACCCAGTACTTC; cdr3_aa: CASRQGNLQETQYF
v_call: TRBV5-8; clone_size: -; j_call: TRBJ1-5; cdr3_length: 14; d_call: TRBD1; cdr3_nt: TGTGCCACCTCACAGGGGCGGTTAAATCAGCCCCAGCATTTT; cdr3_aa: CATSQGRLNQPQHF
v_call: TRBV9; clone_size: once; j_call: TRBJ2-3; cdr3_length: 17; d_call: -; cdr3_nt: TGTGCCAGCAGCGCTAACCAACTAGCTGCCCTCCCAGATACGCAGTATTTT; cdr3_aa: CASSANQLAALPDTQYF